These 4 T cell receptor beta chains were all obtained from the same sample, sequenced in a study of blood T cell repertoires in COVID-19. The protocol was immunoSEQ multiplex PCR, while the TCRdb copy is restricted to in-frame clones and leaves out a portion. The sample lists 120,000 or so clones; roughly 80% were seen once. The sequencing sample was made of peripheral blood. All receptors come from a human donor in a cohort sampled during active COVID-19.

The chain combines TRBV5-1 with TRBJ2-3, with D possibly being TRBD2 (5 bases). V was cut by 2 bases and J by 7 bases, with 11 bases left in between. The germline V gene encodes CDR1 SGHRS and CDR2 YFSETQ. The CDR3 consists of 13 residues. In DNA form, the CDR3 reads TGCGCCAGCAGCTTCGGGAATGCGAATACGCAGTATTTT. This sequence encodes CASSFGNANTQYF.

This chain links TRBV28 with TRBJ2-1; TRBD2 matches 13 bases. There are 15 residues in the CDR3. Trimming at V came to 5 bases and at J to 9 bases, leaving 7 bases not matched to a gene. Germline values: CDR1 MDHEN, CDR2 SYDVKM. CDR3 protein: CASSTRLAGGFEQFF. The CDR3 DNA is TGTGCCAGCAGTACCCGACTAGCGGGAGGCTTTGAGCAGTTCTTC. The full variable domain, in which reference TRBV28 and TRBJ2-1 provide the parts outside the CDR3, is DVKVTQSSRYLVKRTGEKVFLECVQDMDHENMFWYRQDPGLGLRLIYFSYDVKMKEKGDIPEGYSVSREKKERFSLILESASTNQTSMYLCASSTRLAGGFEQFFGPGTRLTVL.

This clone was seen once. The chain uses TRBV7-6 and TRBJ2-7, with TRBD2 identical over 15 bases. Trimming took 5 bases from V and 7 from J; bases not matched to a gene: 6. The V gene's germline CDR1 is SGHVS and CDR2 FNYEAQ. The CDR3 is 15 residues long. The CDR3 sequence is CASSLGLAGGQEQYF. CDR3 nucleotides: TGTGCCAGCAGCCTCGGACTAGCGGGGGGGCAAGAGCAGTACTTC.

This chain connects TRBV5-4 to TRBJ2-7; D unresolved. Germline V gene sequence: CDR1 SGHNT, CDR2 YYREEE (reference sequence). Trimming removed 1 base at V and 3 bases at J, with 8 bases between. The CDR3 sequence is 13 residues long. This CDR3 is CASSLTENYEQYF. Here the CDR3 DNA reads TGTGCCAGCAGCTTGACAGAGAACTACGAGCAGTACTTC.